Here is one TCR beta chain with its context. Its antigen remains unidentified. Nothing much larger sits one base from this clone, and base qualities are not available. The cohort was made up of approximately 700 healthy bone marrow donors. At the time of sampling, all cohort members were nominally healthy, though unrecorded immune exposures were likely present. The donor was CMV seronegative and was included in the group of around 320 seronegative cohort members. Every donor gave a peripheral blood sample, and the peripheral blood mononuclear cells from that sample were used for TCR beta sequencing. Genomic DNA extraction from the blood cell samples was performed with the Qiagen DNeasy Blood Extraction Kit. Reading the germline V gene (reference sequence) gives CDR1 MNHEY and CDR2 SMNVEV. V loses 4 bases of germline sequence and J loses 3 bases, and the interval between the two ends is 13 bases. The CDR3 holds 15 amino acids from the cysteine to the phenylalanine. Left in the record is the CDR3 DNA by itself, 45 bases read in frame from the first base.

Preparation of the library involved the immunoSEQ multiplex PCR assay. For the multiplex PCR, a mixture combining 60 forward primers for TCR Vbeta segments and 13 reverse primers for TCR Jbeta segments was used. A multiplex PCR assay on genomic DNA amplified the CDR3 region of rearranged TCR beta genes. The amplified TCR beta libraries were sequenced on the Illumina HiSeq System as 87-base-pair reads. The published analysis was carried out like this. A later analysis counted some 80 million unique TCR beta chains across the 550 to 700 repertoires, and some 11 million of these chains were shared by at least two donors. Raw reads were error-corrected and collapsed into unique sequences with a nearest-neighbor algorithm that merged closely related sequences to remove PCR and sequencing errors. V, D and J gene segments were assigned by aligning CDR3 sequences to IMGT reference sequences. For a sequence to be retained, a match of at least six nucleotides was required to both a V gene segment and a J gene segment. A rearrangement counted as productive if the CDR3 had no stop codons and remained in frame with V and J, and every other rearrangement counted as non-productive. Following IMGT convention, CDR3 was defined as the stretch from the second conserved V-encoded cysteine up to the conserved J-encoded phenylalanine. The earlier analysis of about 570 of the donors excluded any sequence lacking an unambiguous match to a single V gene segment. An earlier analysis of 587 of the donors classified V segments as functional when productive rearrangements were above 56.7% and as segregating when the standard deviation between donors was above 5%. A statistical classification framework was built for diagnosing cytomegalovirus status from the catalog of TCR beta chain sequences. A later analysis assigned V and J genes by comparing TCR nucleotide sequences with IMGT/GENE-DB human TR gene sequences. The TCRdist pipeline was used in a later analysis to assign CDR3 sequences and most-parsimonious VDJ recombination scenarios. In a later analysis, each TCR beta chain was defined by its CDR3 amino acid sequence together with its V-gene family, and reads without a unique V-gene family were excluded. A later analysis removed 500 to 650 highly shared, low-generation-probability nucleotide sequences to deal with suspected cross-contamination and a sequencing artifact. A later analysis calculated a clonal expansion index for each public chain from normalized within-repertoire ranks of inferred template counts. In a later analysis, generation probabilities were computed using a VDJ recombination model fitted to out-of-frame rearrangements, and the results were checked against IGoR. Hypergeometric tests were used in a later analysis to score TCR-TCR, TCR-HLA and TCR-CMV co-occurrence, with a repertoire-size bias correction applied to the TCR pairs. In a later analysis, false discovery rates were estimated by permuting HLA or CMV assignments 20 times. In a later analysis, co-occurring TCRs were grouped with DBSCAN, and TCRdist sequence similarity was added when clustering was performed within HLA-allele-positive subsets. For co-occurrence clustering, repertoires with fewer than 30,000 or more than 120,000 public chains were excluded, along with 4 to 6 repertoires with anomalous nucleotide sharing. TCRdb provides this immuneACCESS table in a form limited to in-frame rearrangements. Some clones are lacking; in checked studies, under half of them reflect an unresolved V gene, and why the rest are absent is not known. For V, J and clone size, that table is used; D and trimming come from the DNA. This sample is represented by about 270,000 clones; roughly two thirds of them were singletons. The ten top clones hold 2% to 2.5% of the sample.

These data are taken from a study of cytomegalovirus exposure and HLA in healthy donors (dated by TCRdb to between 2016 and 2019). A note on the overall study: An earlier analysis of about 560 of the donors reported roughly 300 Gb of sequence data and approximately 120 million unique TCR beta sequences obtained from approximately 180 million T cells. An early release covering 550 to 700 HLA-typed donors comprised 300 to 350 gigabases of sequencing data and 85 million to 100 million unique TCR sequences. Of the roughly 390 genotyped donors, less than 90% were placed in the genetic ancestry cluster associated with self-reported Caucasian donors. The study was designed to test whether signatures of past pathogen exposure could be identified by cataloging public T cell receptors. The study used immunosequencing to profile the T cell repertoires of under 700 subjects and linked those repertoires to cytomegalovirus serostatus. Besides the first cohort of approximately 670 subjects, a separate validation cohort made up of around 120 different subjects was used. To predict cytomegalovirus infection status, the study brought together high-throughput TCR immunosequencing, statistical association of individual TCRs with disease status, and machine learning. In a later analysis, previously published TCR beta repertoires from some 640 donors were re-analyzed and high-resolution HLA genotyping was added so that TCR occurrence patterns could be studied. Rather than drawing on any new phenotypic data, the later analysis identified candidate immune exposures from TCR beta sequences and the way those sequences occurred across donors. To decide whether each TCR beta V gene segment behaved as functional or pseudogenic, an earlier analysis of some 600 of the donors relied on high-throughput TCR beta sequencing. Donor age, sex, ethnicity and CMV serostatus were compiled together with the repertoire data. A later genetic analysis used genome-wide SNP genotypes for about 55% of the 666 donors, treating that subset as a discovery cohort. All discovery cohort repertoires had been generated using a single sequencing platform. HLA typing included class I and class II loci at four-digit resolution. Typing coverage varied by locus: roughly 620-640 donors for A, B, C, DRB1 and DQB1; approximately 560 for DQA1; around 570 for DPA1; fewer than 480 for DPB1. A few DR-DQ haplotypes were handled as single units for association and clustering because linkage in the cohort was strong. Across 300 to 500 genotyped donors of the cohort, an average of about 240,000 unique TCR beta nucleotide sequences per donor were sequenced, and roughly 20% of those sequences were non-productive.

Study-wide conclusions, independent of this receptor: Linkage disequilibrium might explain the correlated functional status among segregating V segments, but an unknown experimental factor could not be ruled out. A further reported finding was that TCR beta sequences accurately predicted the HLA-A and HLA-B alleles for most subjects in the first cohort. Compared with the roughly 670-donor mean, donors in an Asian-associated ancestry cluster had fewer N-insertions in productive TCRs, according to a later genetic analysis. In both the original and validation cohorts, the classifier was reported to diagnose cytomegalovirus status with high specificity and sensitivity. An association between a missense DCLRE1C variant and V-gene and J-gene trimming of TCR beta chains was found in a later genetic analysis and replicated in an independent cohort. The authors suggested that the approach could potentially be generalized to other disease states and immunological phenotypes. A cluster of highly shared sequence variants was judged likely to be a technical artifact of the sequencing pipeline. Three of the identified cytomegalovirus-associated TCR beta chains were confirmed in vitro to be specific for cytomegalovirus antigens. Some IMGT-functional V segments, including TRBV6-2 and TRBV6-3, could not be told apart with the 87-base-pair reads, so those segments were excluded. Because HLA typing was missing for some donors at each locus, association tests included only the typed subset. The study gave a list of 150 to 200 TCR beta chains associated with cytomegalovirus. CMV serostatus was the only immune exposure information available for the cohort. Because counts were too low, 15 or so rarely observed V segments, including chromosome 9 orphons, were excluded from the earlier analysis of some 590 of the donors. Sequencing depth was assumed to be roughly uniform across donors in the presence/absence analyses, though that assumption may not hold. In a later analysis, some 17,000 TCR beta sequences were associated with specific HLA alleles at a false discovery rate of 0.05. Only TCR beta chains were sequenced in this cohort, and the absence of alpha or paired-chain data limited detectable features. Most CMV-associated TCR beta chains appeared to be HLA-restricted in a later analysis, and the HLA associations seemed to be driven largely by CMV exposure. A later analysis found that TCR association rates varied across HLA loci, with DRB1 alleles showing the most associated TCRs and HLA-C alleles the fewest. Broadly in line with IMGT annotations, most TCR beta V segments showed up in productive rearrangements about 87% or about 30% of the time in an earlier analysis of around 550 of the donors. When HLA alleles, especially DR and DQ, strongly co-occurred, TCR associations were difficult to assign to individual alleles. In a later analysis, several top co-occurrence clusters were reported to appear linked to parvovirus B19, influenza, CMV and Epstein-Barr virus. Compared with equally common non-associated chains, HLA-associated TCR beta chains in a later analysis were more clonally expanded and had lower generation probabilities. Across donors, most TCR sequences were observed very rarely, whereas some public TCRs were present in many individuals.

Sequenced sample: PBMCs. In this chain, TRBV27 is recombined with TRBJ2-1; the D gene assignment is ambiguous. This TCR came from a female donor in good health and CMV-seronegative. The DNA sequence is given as TGTGCCAGCAGTTCTGCTAGGAAGATCTACAATGAGCAGTTCTTC. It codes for CASSSARKIYNEQFF.